This passage covers 8 T cell receptor beta chains from one sample sequenced in a study of blood T cell repertoires in COVID-19. The table came from immunoSEQ multiplex PCR; TCRdb's copy has only in-frame clones and leaves some out. The repertoire holds over 350,000 clones, about 83% seen once, with approximately 9.3% in the top ten. Input material: PBMCs or T cells enriched from blood (not recorded which). The source is a woman aged 45-60 years who had recovered from COVID-19.

CDR3 sequence (DNA): TGTGCCAGTAAGGGGACAGCCAAGGCCGGGGAGCTGTTTTTT. Protein product: CASKGTAKAGELFF. The V gene is TRBV19, the J gene TRBJ2-2, with TRBD1 matching 7 bases. In germline, CDR1 is LNHDA, CDR2 SQIVND (reference sequence). The CDR3 length is 14 residues. V dropped 7 bases and J dropped 6; count of bases not matched to a gene: 8. Based on the CDR3 plus reference TRBV19 and TRBJ2-2, the full variable domain is DGGITQSPKYLFRKEGQNVTLSCEQNLNHDAMYWYRQDPGQGLRLIYYSQIVNDFQKGDIAEGYSVSREKKESFPLTVTSAQKNPTAFYLCASKGTAKAGELFFGEGSRLTVL.

The chain is built from TRBV28 and TRBJ1-2; 9 bases are shared with TRBD1. J lost 4 bases, V lost 6 bases, and 18 bases had no gene match. Per germline, CDR1 MDHEN and CDR2 SYDVKM. There are 18 residues in the CDR3. The CDR3 spells CASRPAGGGPGQGYGYTF. The DNA for the CDR3 is TGTGCCAGCAGACCGGCGGGCGGGGGACCGGGACAGGGCTATGGCTACACCTTC.

The sample holds a few counts of this clone. The chain links TRBV3-1 (or the pseudogene TRBV3-2) to TRBJ1-2; 12 bases match TRBD1. V shed 4 bases and J 6 bases; nucleotides not matched to a gene: 6. This CDR3 comprises 15 residues. From germline, CDR1 is LGHDT and CDR2 YNNKEL (reference sequence). The CDR3 region is CASSLGTGGLNGYTF. In DNA form, the CDR3 reads TGTGCCAGCAGCCTCGGGACAGGGGGCCTCAATGGCTACACCTTC.

The rearrangement uses TRBV18 and TRBJ1-3; D remains ambiguous. The CDR3 is 15 residues long. Trimming removed 2 bases from V and 3 bases from J, with 11 bases in between. Germline lookup yields CDR1 KGHSH and CDR2 LQKENI. The CDR3 sequence: CASSPGMTSGNTIYF. In DNA, the CDR3 is TGTGCCAGCTCACCAGGGATGACTAGTGGAAACACCATATATTTT.

The table lists this clone with a count of one. The chain links TRBV5-1 to TRBJ2-3; 9 positions match TRBD2. Germline lookup yields CDR1 SGHRS and CDR2 YFSETQ. V shed 0 bases, J shed 4 bases, and the junction held 0 bases outside the gene matches. The CDR3 loop spans 14 amino acids. The CDR3 DNA follows: TGCGCCAGCAGCTTGGGCGGGGGGGCAGATACGCAGTATTTT. This codes for CASSLGGGADTQYF.

The V and J genes are TRBV2 and TRBJ1-4; 10 bases map to TRBD1. The trim removed 6 bases at V and 3 bases at J, leaving 4 bases unmatched. CDR3 length: 15 amino acids. CDR1 is SNHLY, CDR2 FYNNEI, per germline. The DNA of the CDR3 is TGTGCCAGCAGCTGGGGGACAGGGGCTAATGAAAAACTGTTTTTT. Amino acid sequence: CASSWGTGANEKLFF.

The chain recombines TRBV10-3 with TRBJ1-1; TRBD1 agrees at 8 bases. The CDR3 is made up of 17 amino acids. The junction had 17 bases not matched to a gene; V was cut back by 6 bases and J by 5 bases. Germline CDR1 and CDR2: ENHRY and SYGVKD. The chain's CDR3 is CAIRQGTGGDVGTEAFF. As DNA, the CDR3 is TGTGCCATCAGGCAGGGGACAGGAGGGGACGTGGGGACTGAAGCTTTCTTT.

This chain joins TRBV5-8 and TRBJ1-5; tentative D call: TRBD1 (6 bases). V was cut by 5 bases and J by 0 bases, with 12 bases left in between. Germline CDR1 is SGHTS and CDR2 is YDEGEE. The CDR3 has 15 amino acids. The CDR3 bases are TGTGCCAGCAGACGGGACACCTATAGCAATCAGCCCCAGCATTTT. Amino acid sequence: CASRRDTYSNQPQHF.